This TCR beta chain stems from a study of regulatory T cells in long-lasting Graves disease. Study outcomes and limitations: When disease was persistent, TRBV28, TRBJ1-2 and TRBJ2-5 were the favored segments.

Time point denoted: newly diagnosed GD, antithyroid drugs for less than 3 months. PBMC-extracted RNA yielded the TCR library. CDR3 regions were amplified by Arm-PCR using iRepertoire HTBI primers to build TCR beta libraries. TCRdb reprocessed the multiplex PCR reads with MiXCR, giving one entry per CDR3 protein. Of around 400,000 distinct CDR3 sequences in the sample, less than 20% were seen once. This clonotype was observed at least ten times. The antigen remains undetermined. V lost 6 bases to trimming and J lost 4 bases; unmatched junction nucleotides: 13. This CDR3 is 16 amino acids long. Germline CDR1 and CDR2: SNHLY and FYNNEI.

The V and J genes are TRBV2 and TRBJ2-5, with 8 bases fitting TRBD2. The TCR originated in a female donor with Graves disease. The sample was peripheral blood mononuclear cells (PBMCs), taken at new diagnosis, from a patient treated with antithyroid drugs. CDR3 amino acids: CASRPRPAGDGETQYF. CDR3 nucleotides: TGTGCCAGCAGGCCCCGACCAGCGGGGGATGGAGAGACCCAGTACTTC.